The entry that follows covers one TCR beta chain sequence. Its target is not known. With 60 Vbeta and 13 Jbeta primers, the PCR was carried out. The method was immunoSEQ multiplex PCR; TCRdb's version includes in-frame clones alone and lacks a portion of them. The sample lists around 50,000 clones; around 81% were seen once. These data originate in a study of cytomegalovirus exposure and HLA in healthy donors. Notes on the study in general: Analyzed later, most CMV-associated TCR beta chains appeared HLA-restricted. An assumption of roughly uniform sequencing depth across donors underlay the presence/absence analyses. More than 150 TCR beta chains were listed as cytomegalovirus-associated. Earlier analysis found most TCR beta V segments productive about 90% or about 30% of the time.

CDR1 is KGHSH and CDR2 is LQKENI in the germline V gene. The germline V and J ends were trimmed by 2 bases and 8 bases, with 12 bases remaining between them. CDR3 length: 13 amino acids. This rearrangement joins TRBV18 to TRBJ1-2; no reliable D call. The TCR sequence derives from a man aged 30 to 45 in good health and CMV-seropositive. Sequencing input: PBMCs. The CDR3 bases are TGTGCCAGCTCACCAACGGGGAGTTTAGGCTACACCTTC. Protein product: CASSPTGSLGYTF.